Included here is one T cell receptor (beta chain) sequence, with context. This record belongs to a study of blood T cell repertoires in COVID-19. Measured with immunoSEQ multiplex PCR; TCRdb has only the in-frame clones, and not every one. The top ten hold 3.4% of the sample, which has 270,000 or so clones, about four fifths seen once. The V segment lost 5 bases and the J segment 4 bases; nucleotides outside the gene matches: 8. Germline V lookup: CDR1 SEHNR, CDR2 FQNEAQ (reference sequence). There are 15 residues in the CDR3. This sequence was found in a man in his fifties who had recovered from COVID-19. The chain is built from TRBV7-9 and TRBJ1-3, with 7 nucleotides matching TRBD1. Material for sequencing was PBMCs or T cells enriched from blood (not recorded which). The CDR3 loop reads CASSTRTGHGNTIYF. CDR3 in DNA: TGTGCCAGCAGCACCCGGACAGGCCACGGAAACACCATATATTTT. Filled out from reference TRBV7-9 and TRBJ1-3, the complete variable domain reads DTGVSQNPRHKITKRGQNVTFRCDPISEHNRLYWYRQTLGQGPEFLTYFQNEAQLEKSRLLSDRFSAERPKGSFSTLEIQRTEQGDSAMYLCASSTRTGHGNTIYFGEGSWLTVV.